These 16 T cell receptor beta chains were sequenced from one sample in a study of T cells in Graves' hyperthyroidism and ophthalmopathy. TCR beta CDR3 region amplification was performed from RNA transcripts. Using the HTBI primer set, a first-round RT-PCR was run on the TCR CDR3. TCRdb re-called the multiplex PCR reads with MiXCR, one entry per CDR3 protein. The sample yields about 640,000 distinct CDR3 sequences, approximately 15% seen once. The specimen sequenced was blood. The receptors stem from a woman aged 50 to 65 with Graves' ophthalmopathy.

This clonotype was recorded at least ten times. The chain recombines TRBV5-1 with TRBJ2-1; D is unclear. Germline V gene data show CDR1 as SGHRS and CDR2 as YFSETQ. V was shortened by 2 bases and J by 8 bases, with 14 bases between the two germline ends. CDR3 size: 14 residues. DNA for the CDR3: TGCGCCAGCAGCTTTCGGGCTAGTTTAGATGAGCAGTTCTTC. It encodes CASSFRASLDEQFF.

In this sample, this clonotype turned up many times. The CDR3 sequence is CASSSSGISYEQYF. In DNA form, the CDR3 reads TGTGCCAGCAGCAGTAGCGGGATCTCCTACGAGCAGTACTTC. The V gene is TRBV3-1, the J gene TRBJ2-7; 8 bases map to TRBD2. V lost 5 bases, J lost 0 bases, and 3 bases stayed unmatched. Germline-derived CDR1 and CDR2 are LGHDT and YNNKEL (reference sequence). The CDR3 runs to 14 residues.

This CDR3 reads CASSYSREVGANVLTF. In nucleotides, the CDR3 is TGTGCCAGCAGTTACTCGCGGGAGGTGGGGGCCAACGTCCTGACTTTC. V and J are TRBV6-6 and TRBJ2-6; TRBD2 agrees at 8 bases. This CDR3 contains 16 residues. Trimming took 0 bases from V and 4 from J; bases not matched to a gene: 2. CDR1 is MNHNY and CDR2 is SVGAGI in the germline V gene (reference sequence).

Only a few counts were recorded for this clonotype. V is TRBV24-1 and J is TRBJ2-1; 10 nucleotides align to TRBD2. The V gene end was trimmed by 4 bases and the J gene end by 10 bases; junction bases not matched to a gene: 6. This CDR3 region has 14 residues. Germline CDR1 KGHDR, CDR2 SFDVKD. The CDR3 DNA follows: TGTGCCACCAGTGAGCCCGGGACTAGCGACGAGCAGTTCTTC. Protein product: CATSEPGTSDEQFF.

This clonotype appeared a few times. Given a much more abundant clone one base away, this may be a read error. The rearrangement uses TRBV12-3 or TRBV12-4 and TRBJ1-2; D uncertain. The ends were cut back, 1 base at V and 4 bases at J, with 7 bases in the middle. The CDR3 is 13 residues long. Here the CDR3 reads CASSLEEPYGYTF. The CDR3 DNA reads TGTGCCAGCAGTTTAGAGGAGCCCTATGGCTACACCTTC.

The CDR3 region is CASSLEGYINTEAFF. The CDR3 DNA reads as TGTGCCAGCAGTTTAGAAGGGTACATTAACACTGAAGCTTTCTTT. The V call is TRBV12-3 or TRBV12-4, the J call TRBJ1-1; D uncertain. V gave up 1 base and J gave up 2 bases, with 11 bases separating them. CDR3 length: 15 residues.

V gene TRBV6-1 combines with J gene TRBJ2-2; 13 bases are a match to TRBD2. The CDR3 is 21 amino acids. V lost 6 bases, J lost 2 bases, and 18 bases stayed unmatched. Germline V gene lookup returns CDR1 MNHNS and CDR2 SASEGT. The CDR3 sequence: CASSTPPPGLAGAQNTGELFF. The DNA for the CDR3 is TGTGCCAGCAGCACCCCCCCTCCCGGACTAGCGGGAGCCCAAAACACCGGGGAGCTGTTTTTT.

V usage is TRBV29-1 and J usage is TRBJ1-1; D not certain. CDR1 is SQVTM, CDR2 ANQGSEA, per germline. Trimming took off 2 bases at V and 0 bases at J, with 10 bases between the two ends. The CDR3 runs to 14 residues. The CDR3 is CSVEFASVNTEAFF. CDR3 in DNA: TGCAGCGTTGAATTCGCATCCGTGAACACTGAAGCTTTCTTT.

The chain recombines TRBV7-3 with TRBJ2-7, with D uncertain. V was cut by 3 bases and J by 7 bases, with 13 bases left in between. Germline assignment: CDR1 SGHTA and CDR2 FQGTGA. The CDR3 sequence is 13 residues long. CDR3 region: CASSLHEGLEQYF. CDR3 DNA sequence: TGTGCCAGCAGCTTGCACGAAGGGCTGGAGCAGTACTTC. Based on the CDR3 plus reference TRBV7-3 and TRBJ2-7, the full variable domain is GAGVSQTPSNKVTEKGKYVELRCDPISGHTALYWYRQSLGQGPEFLIYFQGTGAADDSGLPNDRFFAVRPEGSVSTLKIQRTERGDSAVYLCASSLHEGLEQYFGPGTRLTVT.

The V gene is TRBV13, the J gene TRBJ2-5; possible D gene TRBD2, 6 bases. The germline V and J ends were trimmed by 0 bases and 5 bases, with 10 bases remaining between them. The V gene's germline CDR1 is PRHDT and CDR2 FYEKMQ (reference sequence). The CDR3 covers 14 residues. CDR3 loop: CASSLGGGAETQYF. The CDR3 region has the DNA TGTGCCAGCAGCTTAGGAGGAGGGGCGGAGACCCAGTACTTC.

This clonotype was seen a handful of times. This chain joins TRBV6-4 and TRBJ2-2, with 9 bases matching TRBD1. Trimming removed 5 bases from V and 5 bases from J; junction bases left unmatched: 3. Germline V gene lookup returns CDR1 MRHNA and CDR2 SNTAGT. The CDR3 has 14 amino acids. CDR3 in DNA: TGTGCCAGCAGTACGACAGGGGGAACCGGGGAGCTGTTTTTT. Its protein product is CASSTTGGTGELFF.

This clonotype was counted many times. The chain is built from TRBV5-1 and TRBJ2-5; D possibly corresponds to TRBD2 (5 bases). This CDR3 region has 16 residues. V shed 0 bases and J shed 1 base, with 13 bases lying between them. The V gene's germline CDR1 is SGHRS and CDR2 YFSETQ. CDR3 bases: TGCGCCAGCAGCTTGGTCTTCGGGAAACTCCAAGAGACCCAGTACTTC. Amino acids: CASSLVFGKLQETQYF.

A remark on this clonotype: A junction boundary mismatches the germline segment, possibly from a read error. This chain uses TRBV2 with TRBJ1-4; D gene unclear. In germline, CDR1 is SNHLY, CDR2 FYNNEI. The CDR3 runs 15 residues. The CDR3 loop is CASTERGQSNEKLFF. Written as DNA, the CDR3 is TGTGCCAGCACTGAAAGAGGGCAAAGTAATGAAAAACTGTTTTTT.

This clonotype was counted between two and nine times. The chain has TRBV9 and TRBJ2-7, with TRBD2 as a possible D gene (5 bases). The germline CDR1 and CDR2 sequences are SGDLS and YYNGEE. V dropped 1 base and J dropped 3 bases, with 17 bases sitting between them. This CDR3 has 16 residues. CDR3 residues: CASSVTGSLVHYEQYF. The CDR3 DNA reads TGTGCCAGCAGCGTAACGGGGTCTCTAGTCCACTACGAGCAGTACTTC.

This clonotype appeared many times. The chain uses TRBV13 and TRBJ2-5; no firm D call. V dropped 3 bases and J dropped 1 base, with 3 bases sitting between them. The CDR3 is 12 residues long. Germline-derived CDR1 and CDR2 are PRHDT and FYEKMQ (reference sequence). The CDR3 DNA is TGTGCCAGCAGCTTTCTCCAAGAGACCCAGTACTTC. Translation: CASSFLQETQYF. The whole variable domain, remainder taken from reference TRBV13 and TRBJ2-5, is AAGVIQSPRHLIKEKRETATLKCYPIPRHDTVYWYQQGPGQDPQFLISFYEKMQSDKGSIPDRFSAQQFSDYHSELNMSSLELGDSALYFCASSFLQETQYFGPGTRLLVL.

Comments on this clonotype: A read error may explain this, as a much larger clone is one base away. This rearrangement joins TRBV15 to TRBJ2-7; tentatively, D is TRBD1 or TRBD2 (5 bases each). The germline V and J ends were trimmed by 3 bases and 2 bases, with 14 bases remaining between them. There are 15 residues in the CDR3. The germline V gene has CDR1 LNHNV and CDR2 YYDKDF (reference sequence). CDR3 DNA: TGTGCCACCAGCAGCGGGACGCTCAGCCCCTACGAGCAGTACTTC. Residues: CATSSGTLSPYEQYF.